The 30 T cell receptor beta chains reported below all come from one sample, sequenced in a study of sequential checkpoint blockade in melanoma. The treatment here: randomized to nivolumab then ipilimumab (arm A) or the reverse (arm B). TCRdb keeps only in-frame clones here, not all; method: immunoSEQ multiplex PCR. The table includes approximately 28,000 clones, nearly 85% detected once. The sample was CD8+ T cells sorted from blood (inferred from file names), taken from a patient given nivolumab and ipilimumab in sequence. Receptors originate from a human donor with melanoma.

Only one count was recorded for this clone. The V call is TRBV7-6, the J call TRBJ1-5; D might be TRBD1 (5 bases). Germline assignment: CDR1 SGHVS and CDR2 FNYEAQ. This CDR3 spans 15 amino acids. Trimming removed 2 bases at V and 5 bases at J, with 13 bases between. The CDR3 spells CASSLYGRGDQPQHF. The CDR3 DNA sequence: TGTGCCAGCAGCTTATACGGGAGAGGGGATCAGCCCCAGCATTTT. Using reference TRBV7-6 and TRBJ1-5 for the parts outside the CDR3, the full variable domain is GAGVSQSPRYKVTKRGQDVALRCDPISGHVSLYWYRQALGQGPEFLTYFNYEAQQDKSGLPNDRFSAERPEGSISTLTIQRTEQRDSAMYRCASSLYGRGDQPQHFGDGTRLSIL.

The rearrangement uses TRBV30 and TRBJ2-1; TRBD2 matches at 7 bases. Germline values: CDR1 GTSNPN, CDR2 SVGIG (reference sequence). The J segment lost 12 bases and the V segment lost 3 bases, leaving 17 bases of the junction unmatched. The CDR3 runs 15 residues. The DNA for the CDR3 is TGTGCCTGGAGAACCGGGGAGGGGTCCTCGGTGGGGCAGTTCTTC. Protein product: CAWRTGEGSSVGQFF.

The chain joins TRBV4-3 to TRBJ2-1, with 7 bases fitting TRBD2. CDR3 length: 13 amino acids. The V segment lost 0 bases and the J segment 10 bases; nucleotides outside the gene matches: 3. Germline V gene lookup returns CDR1 LGHNA and CDR2 YSLEER. The CDR3 sequence is CASSQEGRGEQFF. The CDR3 DNA reads TGCGCCAGCAGCCAAGAGGGGAGGGGAGAGCAGTTCTTC.

The chain recombines TRBV27 with TRBJ1-6; possibly TRBD1 for D (5 bases). The CDR3 length is 14 residues. V dropped 4 bases and J dropped 5 bases, with 9 bases sitting between them. CDR1 is MNHEY and CDR2 is SMNVEV in the germline V gene (reference sequence). CDR3 amino acids: CASSSDSNNSPLHF. The DNA of the CDR3 is TGTGCCAGCAGTTCAGACAGTAATAATTCACCCCTCCACTTT.

This clone has more than one count but fewer than ten. The chain joins TRBV5-8 to TRBJ1-5, with D possibly TRBD1 on 6 matching bases. Per the germline V gene, CDR1 is SGHTS and CDR2 is YDEGEE. The CDR3 extends over 15 amino acids. V dropped 0 bases and J dropped 5 bases, with 12 bases sitting between them. Here the CDR3 reads CASSLADSGDQPQHF. In nucleotides, the CDR3 is TGTGCCAGCAGCTTGGCGGACAGCGGGGATCAGCCCCAGCATTTT.

CDR3 bases: TGCGCCAGCACCCTGACAGGACTAGCGGGAGATTCTGGCACAGATACGCAGTATTTT. Translation gives CASTLTGLAGDSGTDTQYF. This chain uses TRBV10-1 with TRBJ2-3; TRBD2 matches at 13 bases. V shed 7 bases and J 1 base; nucleotides not matched to a gene: 14. This CDR3 comprises 19 residues. In germline, CDR1 is WNHNN, CDR2 SYGVQD (reference sequence).

This chain links TRBV29-1 with TRBJ2-2; 7 bases match TRBD1. V shed 6 bases, J shed 5 bases, and the junction held 12 bases outside the gene matches. Germline V gene sequence: CDR1 SQVTM, CDR2 ANQGSEA. CDR3 length equals 15 residues. CDR3 bases: TGCAGCGTGGACAGGTTGGCGGTGGGTACCGGGGAGCTGTTTTTT. This gives the protein CSVDRLAVGTGELFF.

This sequence joins TRBV7-7 and TRBJ2-1; D possibly corresponds to TRBD1 (6 bases). Trimming took 5 bases from V and 9 from J, leaving 14 bases between them. CDR1 and CDR2 from the germline V gene are SSHAT and FNYEAQ (reference sequence). The CDR3 length is 13 residues. CDR3 amino acids: CASSPRTDGEQFF. The CDR3 DNA reads TGTGCCAGCAGCCCGAGGACAGACGGTGAGCAGTTCTTC.

The gene calls are TRBV19 and TRBJ2-1; 11 bases align to TRBD2. The CDR3 has 17 amino acids. In germline, CDR1 is LNHDA, CDR2 SQIVND (reference sequence). V was clipped by 5 bases and J by 4 bases; unmatched bases: 10. CDR3 coding DNA: TGTGCCAGTAGTTTTACTAGCGGGGGAAACCTGTACAATGAGCAGTTCTTC. This gives the protein CASSFTSGGNLYNEQFF.

V is TRBV9 and J is TRBJ2-1; D perhaps matches TRBD2 (6 bases). The CDR3 contains 13 residues. Trimming shortened V by 5 bases and J by 8 bases, and 14 bases separated the two germline ends. Germline CDR1 is SGDLS and CDR2 is YYNGEE. The CDR3 DNA sequence: TGTGCCAGCAGACCGACTAGTTCTGATGAGCAGTTCTTC. Residues: CASRPTSSDEQFF.

The gene calls are TRBV7-9 and TRBJ2-3; 9 nucleotides line up with TRBD2. V lost 3 bases, J lost 6 bases, and 10 bases stayed unmatched. From germline, CDR1 is SEHNR and CDR2 FQNEAQ (reference sequence). This CDR3 region has 16 residues. CDR3 coding DNA: TGTGCCAGCAGCTTTGGTAGCGGGGGCCTTAGGGATACGCAGTATTTT. Protein product: CASSFGSGGLRDTQYF.

The genes are TRBV11-2 and TRBJ2-1; D is undetermined. Trimming removed 3 bases at V and 10 bases at J, with 13 bases between. The germline V gene has CDR1 SGHAT and CDR2 FQNNGV. This CDR3 contains 13 residues. In nucleotides, the CDR3 is TGTGCCAGCAGCTTGGGCGTGGTAGAAGAGCAGTTCTTC. It yields the protein CASSLGVVEEQFF.

The chain couples TRBV25-1 to TRBJ2-7; D is perhaps TRBD2 (6 bases). Trimming cost V 8 bases and J 1 base, with 9 bases left between them. The CDR3 extends over 12 amino acids. CDR1 is MGHDK, CDR2 SYGVNS, per germline. The CDR3 nucleotides read TGTGCCAGCCGACTAGGATCCTACGAGCAGTACTTC. The encoded protein is CASRLGSYEQYF.

The chain links TRBV19 to TRBJ1-1, with a tentative D call TRBD1 (6 bases). This CDR3 spans 13 amino acids. Germline V gene sequence: CDR1 LNHDA, CDR2 SQIVND (reference sequence). Trimming took 8 bases from V and 0 from J, leaving 10 bases between them. DNA of the CDR3: TGTGCCAGTGGAACAGGGCTGAACACTGAAGCTTTCTTT. This gives the protein CASGTGLNTEAFF.

The chain joins TRBV11-2 to TRBJ1-6; D perhaps matches TRBD1 (5 bases). V was clipped by 1 base and J by 4 bases, with 11 bases between them. The CDR3 is made up of 16 amino acids. Germline CDR1 and CDR2: SGHAT and FQNNGV. The CDR3 DNA is TGTGCCAGCAGCTTAGGGGGGGGGACGTATAATTCACCCCTCCACTTT. This sequence encodes CASSLGGGTYNSPLHF.

This CDR3 reads CASSAGVGRVYEKLFF. The CDR3 coding sequence is TGTGCCAGCAGTGCCGGGGTAGGGCGGGTTTATGAAAAACTGTTTTTT. V gene TRBV2 combines with J gene TRBJ1-4; D not certain. The CDR3 totals 16 residues. Trimming pared 4 bases from V and 6 bases from J, leaving 18 bases between. Looked up from germline, CDR1 is SNHLY and CDR2 is FYNNEI.

V usage is TRBV9 and J usage is TRBJ1-1; D gene unclear. The length of the CDR3 is 14 residues. Deletions cut 4 bases from V and 1 base from J, with 11 bases between. Germline values: CDR1 SGDLS, CDR2 YYNGEE. The CDR3 nucleotides are TGTGCCAGCAGCCCCTTTACAGCGAACACTGAAGCTTTCTTT. Translation gives CASSPFTANTEAFF.

On this clone: A junction boundary mismatches the germline segment, possibly from a read error. This chain connects TRBV10-3 to TRBJ2-7, with 10 bases identical to TRBD1. Germline CDR1 ENHRY, CDR2 SYGVKD. The CDR3 loop spans 14 amino acids. CDR3 nucleotide sequence: TGTGCCAGCAGTTTCGGACAGGGGGAGTACGAGCAGTACTTC. Protein: CASSFGQGEYEQYF.

The V call is TRBV13, the J call TRBJ1-5; no clear D. This CDR3 is 12 amino acids long. Germline V gene data show CDR1 as PRHDT and CDR2 as FYEKMQ (reference sequence). The V end lost 0 bases, the J end lost 6 bases, and 3 bases lay between the germline ends. The CDR3: CASSLGRQPQHF. The CDR3 nucleotides read TGTGCCAGCAGCTTAGGGCGTCAGCCCCAGCATTTT.

V and J are TRBV2 and TRBJ2-5, with 7 bases lining up with TRBD2. Germline-derived CDR1 and CDR2 are SNHLY and FYNNEI. Trimming took 5 bases from V and 3 from J; bases not matched to a gene: 6. This CDR3 is 14 amino acids long. The CDR3 protein is CASSSGTIEETQYF. In DNA, the CDR3 is TGTGCCAGCAGTTCCGGGACTATCGAAGAGACCCAGTACTTC.

This clone has a handful of counts. V is TRBV4-3 and J is TRBJ2-3, with 8 bases lining up with TRBD2. Germline V gene lookup returns CDR1 LGHNA and CDR2 YSLEER. This CDR3 region has 14 residues. J gave up 4 bases and V 1 base, and 1 base lay outside the gene matches. The CDR3 sequence: CASSQVTSADTQYF. CDR3 bases: TGCGCCAGCAGCCAAGTGACTAGCGCAGATACGCAGTATTTT.

The J gene is TRBJ2-5, the V gene TRBV13; TRBD2 aligns across 9 bases. Germline V gene data show CDR1 as PRHDT and CDR2 as FYEKMQ (reference sequence). The length of the CDR3 is 13 residues. Trimming cost V 7 bases and J 4 bases; bases outside gene matches: 4. The CDR3 DNA is TGTGCCAGCACTAGCGGGGTGGTAGAGACCCAGTACTTC. It translates to CASTSGVVETQYF. The full variable domain, with the rest looked up from reference TRBV13 and TRBJ2-5, is AAGVIQSPRHLIKEKRETATLKCYPIPRHDTVYWYQQGPGQDPQFLISFYEKMQSDKGSIPDRFSAQQFSDYHSELNMSSLELGDSALYFCASTSGVVETQYFGPGTRLLVL.

The rearrangement joins TRBV7-9 to TRBJ2-5; 9 bases align to TRBD2. CDR1 and CDR2 from the germline V gene are SEHNR and FQNEAQ (reference sequence). V shed 3 bases, J shed 3 bases, and the junction held 5 bases outside the gene matches. This CDR3 region has 15 residues. CDR3 nucleotide sequence: TGTGCCAGCAGCTTGCCGGTAGCGGGGGAAGAGACCCAGTACTTC. It is translated as CASSLPVAGEETQYF.

V usage is TRBV28 and J usage is TRBJ2-3, with TRBD1 as a possible D gene (6 bases). This CDR3 region has 17 residues. Per the germline V gene, CDR1 is MDHEN and CDR2 is SYDVKM. The V gene lost 4 bases and the J gene lost 2 bases, with 19 bases spanning the gap. This CDR3 reads CASSSPSYRDNTDTQYF. The CDR3 coding sequence is TGTGCCAGCAGTTCCCCCTCCTACCGGGACAACACAGATACGCAGTATTTT.

By sample fraction, this clone is large. The rearrangement joins TRBV4-1 to TRBJ1-1; 7 positions agree with TRBD1. This CDR3 is 14 amino acids long. With 1 base clipped from V and 5 bases from J, the junction kept 4 bases outside the gene matches. CDR1 and CDR2 (germline): MGHRA, YSYEKL. The DNA for the CDR3 is TGCGCCAGCAGCCAAGCAGGGGGAGAAACTGAAGCTTTCTTT. This encodes CASSQAGGETEAFF.

The chain employs TRBV5-6 and TRBJ2-2; tentatively, D is TRBD2 (5 bases). V was trimmed by 4 bases and J by 7 bases, leaving 8 bases between them. The CDR3 consists of 12 residues. In germline, CDR1 is SGHDT, CDR2 YYEEEE. The CDR3 DNA sequence: TGTGCCAGCAGCGCGGGCGTCGGGGAGCTGTTTTTT. It is translated as CASSAGVGELFF.

The chain carries TRBV6-4 and TRBJ2-5; TRBD1 matches at 8 bases. Judging by the DNA end, TRBJ2-7 fits better; the J call may be wrong. Germline V gene sequence: CDR1 MRHNA, CDR2 SNTAGT. The CDR3 is 16 residues long. CDR3: CASSGVCRTGTYEQYF. CDR3 nucleotide sequence: TGTGCCAGCAGTGGAGTATGTCGGACAGGGACCTACGAGCAGTACTTC.

This chain uses TRBV19 with TRBJ2-5; 7 bases agree with TRBD2. Germline V gives CDR1 LNHDA, CDR2 SQIVND (reference sequence). This CDR3 has 14 amino acids. Losses at the gene ends were 5 bases for V and 3 bases for J; bases not matched to a gene: 6. CDR3 protein: CASSSWAGEETQYF. CDR3 DNA sequence: TGTGCCAGTAGTTCCTGGGCGGGGGAAGAGACCCAGTACTTC.

The CDR3 sequence: CASSLSGPGELFF. CDR3 nucleotide sequence: TGTGCCAGCAGCTTATCAGGGCCCGGGGAGCTGTTTTTT. The chain links TRBV7-9 to TRBJ2-2; possible D gene TRBD1, 5 bases. Trimming shortened V by 2 bases and J by 6 bases, and 7 bases separated the two germline ends. Per germline, CDR1 SEHNR and CDR2 FQNEAQ (reference sequence). This CDR3 is 13 amino acids long. Together with reference TRBV7-9 and TRBJ2-2, the CDR3 gives the full variable domain: DTGVSQNPRHKITKRGQNVTFRCDPISEHNRLYWYRQTLGQGPEFLTYFQNEAQLEKSRLLSDRFSAERPKGSFSTLEIQRTEQGDSAMYLCASSLSGPGELFFGEGSRLTVL.

V usage is TRBV15 and J usage is TRBJ2-5; possible D gene TRBD1, 5 bases. The CDR3 is 14 amino acids. Germline assignment: CDR1 LNHNV and CDR2 YYDKDF (reference sequence). V lost 1 base and J 5 bases, leaving 11 bases between the germline ends. As DNA, the CDR3 is TGTGCCACCAGCAGAGCTGGGTCAGGGGAGACCCAGTACTTC. It is translated as CATSRAGSGETQYF.